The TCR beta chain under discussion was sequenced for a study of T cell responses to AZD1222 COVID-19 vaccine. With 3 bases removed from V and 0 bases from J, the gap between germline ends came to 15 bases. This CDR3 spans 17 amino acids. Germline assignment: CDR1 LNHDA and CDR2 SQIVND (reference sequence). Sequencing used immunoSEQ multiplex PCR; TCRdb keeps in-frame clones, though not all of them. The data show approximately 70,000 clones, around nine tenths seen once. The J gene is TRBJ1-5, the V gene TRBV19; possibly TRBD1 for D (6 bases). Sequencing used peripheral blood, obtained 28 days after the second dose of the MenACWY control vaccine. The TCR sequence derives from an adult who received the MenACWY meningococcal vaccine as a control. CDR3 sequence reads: CASSISQGKDSNQPQHF. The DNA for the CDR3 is TGTGCCAGTAGTATTAGCCAGGGGAAGGATAGCAATCAGCCCCAGCATTTT.